This T cell receptor beta chain was profiled in a study of Tregs in tolerant kidney transplant recipients. Findings and caveats of the study: Tregs expanded with activated donor B cells seemed most donor-specific. Tolerant patients' donor-specific Tregs expanded beyond overall Tregs, suggesting antigen-driven growth.

Recipients received nonmyeloablative bone marrow transplants from related graft donors, with transient mixed chimerism. A remark on this clone: Antigen: not known.

Assay used: immunoSEQ multiplex PCR; TCRdb lists only in-frame clones, some missing. The sample holds around 10,000 clones. This TCR came from a human patient who received a combined kidney and bone marrow transplant. The T cells may partly be graft donor cells. Sequences were derived from CD8+ T cells from blood (PBMCs), sampled 24 months after the transplant.

CDR3 DNA (partial): TGTGCCAGCAGCTTTATGGGACAATATAGCAATCAGCCC. Its translation is CASSFMGQYSNQP. The full CDR3 protein is CASSFMGQYSNQPQHF. The chain employs TRBV7-8 and TRBJ1-5, with D possibly matching TRBD1 (6 bases). The CDR3 goes on 3 residues after the read ends, and that part is filled in from the germline J gene. V lost 3 bases and J 0 bases, leaving 12 bases between the germline ends. This CDR3 contains 16 residues. Germline assignment: CDR1 SGHVS and CDR2 FQNEAQ.